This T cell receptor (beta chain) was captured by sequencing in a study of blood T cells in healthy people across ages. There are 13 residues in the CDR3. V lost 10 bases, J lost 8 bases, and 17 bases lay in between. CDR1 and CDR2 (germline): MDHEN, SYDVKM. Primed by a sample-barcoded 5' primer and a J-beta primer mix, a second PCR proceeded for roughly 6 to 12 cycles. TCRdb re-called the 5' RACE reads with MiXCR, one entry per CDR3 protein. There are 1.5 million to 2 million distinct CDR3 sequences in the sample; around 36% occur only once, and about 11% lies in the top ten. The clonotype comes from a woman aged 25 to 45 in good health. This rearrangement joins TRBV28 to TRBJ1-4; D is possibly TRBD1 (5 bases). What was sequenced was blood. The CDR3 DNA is TGTGCCACCACTTTGGGGGGGGACGAAAAACTGTTTTTT. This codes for CATTLGGDEKLFF.